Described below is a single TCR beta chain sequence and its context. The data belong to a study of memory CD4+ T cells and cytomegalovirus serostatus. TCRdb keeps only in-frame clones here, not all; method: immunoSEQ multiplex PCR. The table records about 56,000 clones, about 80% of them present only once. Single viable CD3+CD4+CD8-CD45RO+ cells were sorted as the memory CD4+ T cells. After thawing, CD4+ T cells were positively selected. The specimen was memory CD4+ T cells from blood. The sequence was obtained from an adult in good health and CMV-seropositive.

The CDR3 DNA follows: TGTGCCAGCAGCTTACTTGGCTTAGGGGGGACTGAAGCTTTCTTT. Amino acid sequence: CASSLLGLGGTEAFF. The V call is TRBV5-6, the J call TRBJ1-1; TRBD1 is a possible D gene (6 bases). Germline lookup yields CDR1 SGHDT and CDR2 YYEEEE. V lost 2 bases and J lost 5, with 16 bases in between. This CDR3 comprises 15 residues.